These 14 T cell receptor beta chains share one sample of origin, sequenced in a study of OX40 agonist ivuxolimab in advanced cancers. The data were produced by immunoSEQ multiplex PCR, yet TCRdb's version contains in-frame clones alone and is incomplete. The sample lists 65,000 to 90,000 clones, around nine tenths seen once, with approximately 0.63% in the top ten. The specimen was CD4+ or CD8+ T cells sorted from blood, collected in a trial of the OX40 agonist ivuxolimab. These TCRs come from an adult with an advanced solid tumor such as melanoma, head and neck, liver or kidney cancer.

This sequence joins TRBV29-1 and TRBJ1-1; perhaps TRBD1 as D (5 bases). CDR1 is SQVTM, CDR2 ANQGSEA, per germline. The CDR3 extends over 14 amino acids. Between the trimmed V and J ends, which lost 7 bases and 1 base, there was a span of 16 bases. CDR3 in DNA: TGCAGCGCTCACGCTTTGACAGCGAACACTGAAGCTTTCTTT. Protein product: CSAHALTANTEAFF.

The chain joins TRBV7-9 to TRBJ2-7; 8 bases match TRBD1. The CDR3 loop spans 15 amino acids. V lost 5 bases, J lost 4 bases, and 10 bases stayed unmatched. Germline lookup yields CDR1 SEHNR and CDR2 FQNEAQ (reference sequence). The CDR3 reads CASSRPGGTAYEQYF. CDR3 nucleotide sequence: TGTGCCAGCAGCCGACCAGGGGGCACAGCGTACGAGCAGTACTTC. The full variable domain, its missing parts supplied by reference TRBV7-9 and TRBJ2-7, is DTGVSQNPRHKITKRGQNVTFRCDPISEHNRLYWYRQTLGQGPEFLTYFQNEAQLEKSRLLSDRFSAERPKGSFSTLEIQRTEQGDSAMYLCASSRPGGTAYEQYFGPGTRLTVT.

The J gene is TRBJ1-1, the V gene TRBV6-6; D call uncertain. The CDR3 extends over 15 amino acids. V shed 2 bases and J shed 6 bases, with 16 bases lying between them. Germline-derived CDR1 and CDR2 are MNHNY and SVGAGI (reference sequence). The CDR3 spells CASSYRKVIGPEAFF. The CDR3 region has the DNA TGTGCCAGCAGTTACCGAAAAGTCATCGGACCTGAAGCTTTCTTT.

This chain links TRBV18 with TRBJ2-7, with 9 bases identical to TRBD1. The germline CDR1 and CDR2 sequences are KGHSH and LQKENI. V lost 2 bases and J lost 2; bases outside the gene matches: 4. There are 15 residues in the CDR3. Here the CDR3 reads CASSPAGQGPYEQYF. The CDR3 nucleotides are TGTGCCAGCTCACCAGCCGGACAGGGGCCCTACGAGCAGTACTTC.

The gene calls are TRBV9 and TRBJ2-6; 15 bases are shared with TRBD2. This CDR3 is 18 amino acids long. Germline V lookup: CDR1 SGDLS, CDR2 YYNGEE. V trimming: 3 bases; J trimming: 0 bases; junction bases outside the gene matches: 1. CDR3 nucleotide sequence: TGTGCCAGCAGCGAGGGACTAGCGGGGGGCTCTGGGGCCAACGTCCTGACTTTC. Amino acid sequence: CASSEGLAGGSGANVLTF.

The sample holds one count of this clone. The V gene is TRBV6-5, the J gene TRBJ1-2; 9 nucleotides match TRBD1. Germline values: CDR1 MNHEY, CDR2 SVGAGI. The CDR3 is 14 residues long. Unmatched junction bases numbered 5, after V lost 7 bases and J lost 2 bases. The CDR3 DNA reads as TGTGCCAGCACCTTCGGGACAGGGAACTATGGCTACACCTTC. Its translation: CASTFGTGNYGYTF.

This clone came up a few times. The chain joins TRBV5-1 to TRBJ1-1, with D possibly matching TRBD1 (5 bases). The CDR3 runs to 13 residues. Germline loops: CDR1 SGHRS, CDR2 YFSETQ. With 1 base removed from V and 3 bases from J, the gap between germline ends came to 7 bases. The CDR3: CASSLKGDTEAFF. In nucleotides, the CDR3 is TGCGCCAGCAGCTTGAAAGGGGACACTGAAGCTTTCTTT.

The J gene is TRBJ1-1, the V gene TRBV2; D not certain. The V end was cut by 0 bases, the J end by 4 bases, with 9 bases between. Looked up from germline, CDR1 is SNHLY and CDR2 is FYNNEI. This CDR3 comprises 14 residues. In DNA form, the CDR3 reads TGTGCCAGCAGTGAAGCCGCACGGTTCACTGAAGCTTTCTTT. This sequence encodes CASSEAARFTEAFF.

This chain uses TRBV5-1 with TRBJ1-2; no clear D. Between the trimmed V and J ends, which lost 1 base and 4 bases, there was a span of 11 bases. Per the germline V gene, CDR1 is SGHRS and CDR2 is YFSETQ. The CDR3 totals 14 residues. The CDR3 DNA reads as TGCGCCAGCAGCTTGACTCAGCAGTCCTATGGCTACACCTTC. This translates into CASSLTQQSYGYTF.

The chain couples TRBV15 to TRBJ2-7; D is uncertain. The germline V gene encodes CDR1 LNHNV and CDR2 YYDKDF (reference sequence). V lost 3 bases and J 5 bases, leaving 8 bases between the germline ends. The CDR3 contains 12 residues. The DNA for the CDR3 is TGTGCCACCAGCAGTAGGGCGAACGAGCAGTACTTC. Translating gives CATSSRANEQYF.

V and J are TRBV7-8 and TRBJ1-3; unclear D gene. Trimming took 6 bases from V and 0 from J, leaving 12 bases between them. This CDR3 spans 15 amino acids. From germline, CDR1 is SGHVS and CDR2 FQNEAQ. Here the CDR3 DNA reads TGTGCCAGCAGGACCGAATCCACCTCTGGAAACACCATATATTTT. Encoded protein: CASRTESTSGNTIYF.

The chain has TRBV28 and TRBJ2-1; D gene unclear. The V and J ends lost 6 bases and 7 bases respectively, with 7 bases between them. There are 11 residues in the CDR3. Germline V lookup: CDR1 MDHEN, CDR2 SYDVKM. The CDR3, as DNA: TGTGCCAGCAGGAGCCCGAATGAGCAGTTCTTC. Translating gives CASRSPNEQFF.

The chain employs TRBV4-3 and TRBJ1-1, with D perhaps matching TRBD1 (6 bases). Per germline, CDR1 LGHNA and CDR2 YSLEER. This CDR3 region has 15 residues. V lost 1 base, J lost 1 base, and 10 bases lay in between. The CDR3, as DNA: TGCGCCAGCAGCCAAGGGGGGGCAGGGAACACTGAAGCTTTCTTT. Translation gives CASSQGGAGNTEAFF.

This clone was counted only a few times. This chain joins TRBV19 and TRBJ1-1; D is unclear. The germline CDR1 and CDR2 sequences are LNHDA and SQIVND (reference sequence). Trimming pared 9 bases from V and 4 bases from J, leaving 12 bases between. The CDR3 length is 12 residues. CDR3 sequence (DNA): TGTGCCAGCAGCCCTGGGAGCACTGAAGCTTTCTTT. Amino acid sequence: CASSPGSTEAFF.